The 4 T cell receptor beta chains below come from one sample, sequenced in a study of blood T cell repertoires in COVID-19. TCRdb's copy holds only in-frame clones and misses some; the assay was immunoSEQ multiplex PCR. The profile shows approximately 50,000 clones, more than 90% of them singletons. The sequenced sample was peripheral blood. These receptors were obtained from a human donor in a cohort sampled during active COVID-19.

V is TRBV15 and J is TRBJ2-7, with 9 bases fitting TRBD1. The V segment lost 0 bases and the J segment 5 bases; nucleotides outside the gene matches: 8. CDR1 and CDR2 from the germline V gene are LNHNV and YYDKDF (reference sequence). The CDR3 spans 16 residues. The CDR3 region is CATSREYGTGTDEQYF. The CDR3 nucleotides are TGTGCCACCAGCAGAGAATACGGGACAGGGACAGACGAGCAGTACTTC. Supplemented by reference TRBV15 and TRBJ2-7, the full variable domain reads DAMVIQNPRYQVTQFGKPVTLSCSQTLNHNVMYWYQQKSSQAPKLLFHYYDKDFNNEADTPDNFQSRRPNTSFCFLDIRSPGLGDTAMYLCATSREYGTGTDEQYFGPGTRLTVT.

This chain joins TRBV6-5 and TRBJ1-4; maybe TRBD1 (6 bases). V was clipped by 0 bases and J by 8 bases, with 13 bases between them. CDR1 and CDR2 (germline): MNHEY, SVGAGI. The CDR3 length is 15 residues. CDR3 DNA sequence: TGTGCCAGCAGTTACTCGACGGGACAACTGGAAAAACTGTTTTTT. As protein: CASSYSTGQLEKLFF.

This chain links TRBV5-8 with TRBJ1-2, with 10 bases lining up with TRBD1. The CDR3 is 15 residues long. Germline V gene data show CDR1 as SGHTS and CDR2 as YDEGEE. J was trimmed by 8 bases and V by 3 bases; bases with no gene match: 10. The CDR3 nucleotides read TGTGCCAGCAGCTCTATGGGACAGGGGACGTGGGGCTACACCTTC. This sequence encodes CASSSMGQGTWGYTF.

The V gene is TRBV12-3 or TRBV12-4, the J gene TRBJ1-1; 7 positions agree with TRBD1. Trimming took 6 bases from V and 10 from J; bases not matched to a gene: 8. This CDR3 spans 12 amino acids. The CDR3 sequence: CASSDRDGTAFF. The DNA for the CDR3 is TGTGCCAGCAGCGACAGGGACGGTACAGCTTTCTTT.